This entry lists 23 T cell receptor beta chains sequenced from one sample in a study of a mutant IDH1 vaccine in newly diagnosed glioma. Described time point: week 47, end of study. One vaccine dose held 300 ug of mutant IDH1 20-mer peptide and came with topical imiquimod. Assay: immunoSEQ multiplex PCR; the TCRdb copy retains only in-frame clones and omits some. The data show almost 95,000 clones, just under 90% seen once. These receptors have no known antigen. The specimen was PBMCs, collected from a glioma patient whose treatment included an IDH1 peptide vaccine. The receptors were sampled from a woman between 45 and 65 years old with glioma.

This clone has a single count. DNA for the CDR3: TGTGCCAGCTCACCGCAGGGGAAAGGTGAAAAACTGTTTTTT. It translates to CASSPQGKGEKLFF. V is TRBV18 and J is TRBJ1-4, with a possible D match to TRBD1 (6 bases). This CDR3 is 14 amino acids long. CDR1 is KGHSH, CDR2 LQKENI, per germline. V lost 3 bases and J 7 bases, leaving 12 bases between the germline ends.

J is TRBJ2-5 and V is TRBV5-6; 11 bases are shared with TRBD1. CDR3 size: 13 residues. Germline V gene data show CDR1 as SGHDT and CDR2 as YYEEEE. With 4 bases clipped from V and 9 bases from J, the junction kept 5 bases outside the gene matches. CDR3 nucleotide sequence: TGTGCCAGCAGCATAGGGACAGGGGGGGCCCAGTACTTC. Encoded protein: CASSIGTGGAQYF.

The CDR3 DNA sequence: TGTGCCAGCAGCTTGTTACAGTCCTACGAGCAGTACTTC. It encodes CASSLLQSYEQYF. The chain combines TRBV11-2 with TRBJ2-7, with D unclear. Trimming took 3 bases from V and 1 from J, leaving 7 bases between them. Germline assignment: CDR1 SGHAT and CDR2 FQNNGV. The CDR3 covers 13 residues.

The V and J genes are TRBV13 and TRBJ1-2, with 9 positions matching TRBD1. Germline values: CDR1 PRHDT, CDR2 FYEKMQ (reference sequence). The CDR3 has 18 amino acids. V shed 3 bases, J shed 4 bases, and the junction held 15 bases outside the gene matches. The CDR3 reads CASSLGTGQGPGVYGYTF. The DNA for the CDR3 is TGTGCCAGCAGCTTGGGGACAGGGCAAGGCCCGGGAGTCTATGGCTACACCTTC.

This chain uses TRBV19 with TRBJ2-7; 11 positions agree with TRBD2. V lost 5 bases, J lost 2 bases, and 5 bases stayed unmatched. Per the germline V gene, CDR1 is LNHDA and CDR2 is SQIVND (reference sequence). The CDR3 has 15 amino acids. The DNA for the CDR3 is TGTGCCAGTAGTCTGACTAGCGGGAAAACCTACGAGCAGTACTTC. This gives the protein CASSLTSGKTYEQYF.

The chain uses TRBV29-1 and TRBJ2-1, with TRBD2 matching over 11 bases. CDR1 and CDR2 (germline): SQVTM, ANQGSEA. CDR3 length: 14 residues. Trimming took 6 bases from V and 5 from J; bases not matched to a gene: 6. The CDR3 loop is CSVGTSGPNNEQFF. The DNA of the CDR3 is TGCAGCGTAGGGACTAGCGGCCCAAACAATGAGCAGTTCTTC.

The rearrangement links TRBV6-1 to TRBJ2-7; D unclear. V lost 5 bases, J lost 2 bases, and 10 bases lay in between. Germline CDR1 MNHNS, CDR2 SASEGT. This CDR3 is 13 amino acids long. The CDR3 region is CASSKRHPYEQYF. CDR3 bases: TGTGCCAGCAGTAAACGGCACCCCTACGAGCAGTACTTC.

The genes are TRBV27 and TRBJ1-1; D is uncertain. V was trimmed by 4 bases and J by 5 bases, leaving 14 bases between them. Germline V lookup: CDR1 MNHEY, CDR2 SMNVEV (reference sequence). The CDR3 has 14 residues. The CDR3 protein is CASSSLIRDTEAFF. The CDR3 DNA reads TGTGCCAGCAGTTCCCTTATCCGGGATACTGAAGCTTTCTTT.

The chain uses TRBV5-5 and TRBJ2-1; no firm D call. This CDR3 region has 13 residues. V was clipped by 0 bases and J by 9 bases, with 10 bases between them. CDR1 is SGHKS, CDR2 YYEKEE, per germline (reference sequence). The DNA of the CDR3 is TGTGCCAGCAGCTTGGTTTTAGTGGGTGAGCAGTTCTTC. Protein: CASSLVLVGEQFF. The full variable domain, with the rest looked up from reference TRBV5-5 and TRBJ2-1, is DAGVTQSPTHLIKTRGQQVTLRCSPISGHKSVSWYQQVLGQGPQFIFQYYEKEERGRGNFPDRFSARQFPNYSSELNVNALLLGDSALYLCASSLVLVGEQFFGPGTRLTVL.

J is TRBJ2-4 and V is TRBV18; D is uncertain. CDR1 and CDR2 (germline): KGHSH, LQKENI. Trimming cost V 0 bases and J 8 bases, with 11 bases left between them. This CDR3 spans 14 amino acids. The CDR3 nucleotides read TGTGCCAGCTCACCACCGGAAAGGGTGGACATTCAGTACTTC. Amino acid sequence: CASSPPERVDIQYF.

For this clone: Other nucleotide sequences in the sample specify the same CDR3. The rearrangement links TRBV2 to TRBJ2-7; D call uncertain. The CDR3 has 13 amino acids. Germline values: CDR1 SNHLY, CDR2 FYNNEI. Trimming removed 6 bases at V and 1 base at J, with 10 bases between. The chain's CDR3 is CASSALGSYEQYF. Written as DNA, the CDR3 is TGTGCCAGCAGCGCCTTAGGTTCCTACGAGCAGTACTTC.

The chain links TRBV7-9 to TRBJ1-1; D is perhaps TRBD1 (6 bases). Germline lookup yields CDR1 SEHNR and CDR2 FQNEAQ (reference sequence). The CDR3 extends over 14 amino acids. The V and J ends lost 5 bases and 3 bases respectively, with 13 bases between them. CDR3: CASSTEQGYTEAFF. CDR3 in DNA: TGTGCCAGCAGCACGGAGCAGGGGTACACTGAAGCTTTCTTT.

This chain links TRBV9 with TRBJ2-3, with D unresolved. CDR1 is SGDLS, CDR2 YYNGEE, per germline. The CDR3 spans 15 residues. V lost 0 bases, J lost 2 bases, and 10 bases lay in between. The CDR3 loop is CASSVGTPSTDTQYF. CDR3 DNA sequence: TGTGCCAGCAGCGTAGGGACCCCCTCCACAGATACGCAGTATTTT.

This chain joins TRBV28 and TRBJ2-7; 8 bases align to TRBD1. This CDR3 contains 13 residues. Germline V gene data show CDR1 as MDHEN and CDR2 as SYDVKM. Trimming cost V 5 bases and J 8 bases; bases outside gene matches: 8. Written as DNA, the CDR3 is TGTGCCAGCAGTCCCGGACAGGGACATCAGCAGTACTTC. Protein: CASSPGQGHQQYF. The full variable domain, in which reference TRBV28 and TRBJ2-7 provide the parts outside the CDR3, is DVKVTQSSRYLVKRTGEKVFLECVQDMDHENMFWYRQDPGLGLRLIYFSYDVKMKEKGDIPEGYSVSREKKERFSLILESASTNQTSMYLCASSPGQGHQQYFGPGTRLTVT.

V gene TRBV28 combines with J gene TRBJ2-7, with D perhaps matching TRBD1 (6 bases). Germline V gene data show CDR1 as MDHEN and CDR2 as SYDVKM. V lost 6 bases to trimming and J lost 0 bases, with 12 bases between them. This CDR3 comprises 14 residues. The CDR3 loop reads CASRITGSSYEQYF. CDR3 bases: TGTGCCAGCAGAATCACAGGGAGCTCCTACGAGCAGTACTTC.

The rearrangement uses TRBV28 and TRBJ1-3, with D possibly TRBD1 on 5 matching bases. CDR3 length: 15 amino acids. CDR1 is MDHEN, CDR2 SYDVKM, per germline. V lost 3 bases and J 3 bases, leaving 12 bases between the germline ends. CDR3 sequence: CASSFWGTRGNTIYF. In nucleotides, the CDR3 is TGTGCCAGCAGTTTCTGGGGGACCCGTGGAAACACCATATATTTT.

This clone was recorded only once. The V and J genes are TRBV13 and TRBJ2-1, with 10 bases aligning to TRBD2. This CDR3 has 15 residues. With V trimmed by 4 bases and J by 8 bases, 8 bases remained unmatched. Germline lookup yields CDR1 PRHDT and CDR2 FYEKMQ (reference sequence). CDR3 region: CASSSTSGEGDEQFF. The CDR3 DNA sequence: TGTGCCAGCAGCTCTACTAGCGGGGAGGGAGATGAGCAGTTCTTC.

The chain employs TRBV27 and TRBJ1-1, with a weak D call TRBD1 (5 bases). CDR3 length equals 17 residues. Trimming left V 0 bases short and J 4 bases short, with 18 bases between. The germline V gene has CDR1 MNHEY and CDR2 SMNVEV (reference sequence). This chain's CDR3 is CASSLSVWRRGSTEAFF. The CDR3 nucleotides are TGTGCCAGCAGTTTATCGGTCTGGCGCCGGGGGAGCACTGAAGCTTTCTTT.

The gene calls are TRBV5-6 and TRBJ2-1, with D perhaps matching TRBD2 (6 bases). Germline loops: CDR1 SGHDT, CDR2 YYEEEE. The CDR3 runs 15 residues. Trimming removed 3 bases at V and 2 bases at J, with 12 bases between. The CDR3 reads CASSSGTGAYNEQFF. The CDR3 DNA reads as TGTGCCAGCAGCTCCGGGACTGGTGCCTACAATGAGCAGTTCTTC.

The chain couples TRBV4-1 to TRBJ2-3; 9 bases map to TRBD1. With 2 bases clipped from V and 3 bases from J, the junction kept 9 bases outside the gene matches. From germline, CDR1 is MGHRA and CDR2 YSYEKL. The CDR3 contains 17 residues. The CDR3 bases are TGCGCCAGCAGCCAACCCCTACAGGGGGCCAGGACAGATACGCAGTATTTT. This translates into CASSQPLQGARTDTQYF.

Only one count was recorded for this clone. This chain connects TRBV25-1 to TRBJ2-7; possibly TRBD1 for D (6 bases). Germline V CDR1 and CDR2: MGHDK, SYGVNS. The CDR3 covers 15 residues. The V end was cut by 0 bases, the J end by 2 bases, with 11 bases between. This CDR3 is CASSEYTGTPYEQYF. CDR3 sequence (DNA): TGTGCCAGCAGTGAATATACAGGGACCCCCTACGAGCAGTACTTC.

V gene TRBV30 combines with J gene TRBJ1-2; D unresolved. Germline V gene data show CDR1 as GTSNPN and CDR2 as SVGIG (reference sequence). Trimming took off 1 base at V and 8 bases at J, with 11 bases between the two ends. The CDR3 spans 12 residues. The CDR3 region has the DNA TGTGCCTGGAGTGACCAACCCGGGGGCTACACCTTC. Protein product: CAWSDQPGGYTF.

Comments on this clone: Other DNA sequences in this sample translate to the same CDR3. V and J are TRBV9 and TRBJ2-5, with D perhaps TRBD2 (6 bases). This CDR3 spans 13 amino acids. The V end lost 0 bases, the J end lost 5 bases, and 8 bases lay between the germline ends. Per germline, CDR1 SGDLS and CDR2 YYNGEE. The DNA for the CDR3 is TGTGCCAGCAGCGTAGAGGGGAGGGAGACCCAGTACTTC. Translating gives CASSVEGRETQYF.